Shown below are 18 T cell receptor beta chains from a single sample sequenced in a study of blood T cell repertoires in COVID-19. Measured with immunoSEQ multiplex PCR; TCRdb has only the in-frame clones, and not every one. This sample has about 73,000 clones; roughly nine tenths occur once, and the top ten carry approximately 9%. The specimen sequenced was peripheral blood. The receptors were gathered from an elderly man with acute or convalescent COVID-19.

The chain links TRBV4-1 to TRBJ1-1; the D is unclear. Trimming pared 1 base from V and 0 bases from J, leaving 6 bases between. Germline CDR1 MGHRA, CDR2 YSYEKL. CDR3 size: 14 residues. The CDR3 nucleotides are TGCGCCAGCAGCCAAGTTCAGTTGAACACTGAAGCTTTCTTT. Amino acids: CASSQVQLNTEAFF.

J is TRBJ2-7 and V is TRBV5-1, with TRBD2 identical over 8 bases. V trimming: 0 bases; J trimming: 0 bases; junction bases outside the gene matches: 8. CDR1 SGHRS and CDR2 YFSETQ come from the germline V gene. The CDR3 consists of 17 residues. CDR3 sequence reads: CASSLAGGGPSSYEQYF. Written as DNA, the CDR3 is TGCGCCAGCAGCTTGGCCGGGGGGGGTCCCTCCTCCTACGAGCAGTACTTC.

The V gene is TRBV24-1, the J gene TRBJ1-3; D call uncertain. Deletions cut 3 bases from V and 0 bases from J, with 5 bases between. CDR3 size: 14 residues. Germline CDR1 and CDR2: KGHDR and SFDVKD. The CDR3 region has the DNA TGTGCCACCAGTGATAGTAGCTCTGGAAACACCATATATTTT. This translates into CATSDSSSGNTIYF.

The chain has TRBV9 and TRBJ2-1, with D possibly matching TRBD1 (6 bases). This CDR3 is built from 12 residues. Germline values: CDR1 SGDLS, CDR2 YYNGEE. V was pared by 0 bases and J by 8 bases, with 6 bases between. CDR3 residues: CASSVEGDEQFF. Here the CDR3 DNA reads TGTGCCAGCAGCGTAGAGGGGGATGAGCAGTTCTTC.

The chain employs TRBV19 and TRBJ1-3; D is undetermined. The CDR3 contains 14 residues. V was clipped by 3 bases and J by 4 bases, with 10 bases between them. The V gene's germline CDR1 is LNHDA and CDR2 SQIVND (reference sequence). Here the CDR3 DNA reads TGTGCCAGTAGTATCATCGGGAGAGGAAACACCATATATTTT. It is translated as CASSIIGRGNTIYF. The whole variable domain, filled in from reference TRBV19 and TRBJ1-3, reads DGGITQSPKYLFRKEGQNVTLSCEQNLNHDAMYWYRQDPGQGLRLIYYSQIVNDFQKGDIAEGYSVSREKKESFPLTVTSAQKNPTAFYLCASSIIGRGNTIYFGEGSWLTVV.

The J gene is TRBJ2-1, the V gene TRBV6-5; the match to TRBD2 covers 11 bases. The germline V gene encodes CDR1 MNHEY and CDR2 SVGAGI. The CDR3 length is 15 residues. The V gene end was trimmed by 8 bases and the J gene end by 10 bases; junction bases not matched to a gene: 13. In DNA, the CDR3 is TGTGCCAGCGGCCGGACTAGCGGGTTAGTTGGCGAGCAGTTCTTC. It codes for CASGRTSGLVGEQFF.

This chain links TRBV3-1 (or the pseudogene TRBV3-2) with TRBJ2-2; a possible D gene is TRBD1 (6 bases). V was cut by 3 bases and J by 7 bases, with 18 bases left in between. Germline loops: CDR1 LGHDT, CDR2 YNNKEL (reference sequence). The CDR3 length is 16 residues. CDR3 bases: TGTGCCAGCAGCCACCATTTTGGGGGCGCCGGCGGGGAGCTGTTTTTT. It yields the protein CASSHHFGGAGGELFF.

The V call is TRBV6-2 or TRBV6-3, the J call TRBJ1-1; possible D gene TRBD1, 5 bases. The CDR3 runs to 14 residues. Looked up from germline, CDR1 is MNHEY and CDR2 is SVGEGT. The V end was cut by 2 bases, the J end by 5 bases, with 12 bases between. CDR3 sequence (DNA): TGTGCCAGCAGTTACCCACGGGGGGGGACTGAAGCTTTCTTT. Encoded protein: CASSYPRGGTEAFF.

The rearrangement links TRBV27 to TRBJ1-6; 9 bases map to TRBD1. Germline V gives CDR1 MNHEY, CDR2 SMNVEV (reference sequence). The CDR3 is made up of 23 amino acids. Trimming took 1 base from V and 0 from J; bases not matched to a gene: 19. CDR3 sequence: CASSLFPAIDRGTLSSYNSPLHF. In nucleotides, the CDR3 is TGTGCCAGCAGTTTATTCCCCGCAATCGACAGGGGGACCTTAAGCTCCTATAATTCACCCCTCCACTTT.

This clone was counted a few times. For the CDR3, the DNA is TGTGCCAGCAGCCCTACCCAGGACGGGGAGCTGTTTTTT. Protein product: CASSPTQDGELFF. This chain uses TRBV12-3 or TRBV12-4 with TRBJ2-2; no definite D call. Trimming cost V 6 bases and J 7 bases, with 12 bases left between them. The CDR3 length is 13 residues.

V gene TRBV5-4 combines with J gene TRBJ2-1; 8 nucleotides agree with TRBD2. Germline V gene sequence: CDR1 SGHNT, CDR2 YYREEE (reference sequence). V gave up 4 bases and J gave up 8 bases; unmatched junction bases: 17. The CDR3 has 17 residues. CDR3 loop: CASSRDVVSLGGDEQFF. CDR3 nucleotides: TGTGCCAGCAGCCGCGATGTTGTCTCCCTCGGGGGGGATGAGCAGTTCTTC.

A few counts support this clone. V is TRBV9 and J is TRBJ1-6, with a weak D call TRBD1 (6 bases). In germline, CDR1 is SGDLS, CDR2 YYNGEE. The V end was cut by 2 bases, the J end by 16 bases, with 22 bases between. The CDR3 has 15 residues. CDR3 region: CASSVDARDKGYLHF. The CDR3 DNA reads TGTGCCAGCAGCGTGGACGCCCGGGACAAGGGGTATCTCCACTTT. Based on the CDR3 plus reference TRBV9 and TRBJ1-6, the full variable domain is DSGVTQTPKHLITATGQRVTLRCSPRSGDLSVYWYQQSLDQGLQFLIQYYNGEERAKGNILERFSAQQFPDLHSELNLSSLELGDSALYFCASSVDARDKGYLHFGNGTRLTVT.

This chain connects TRBV4-1 to TRBJ2-3; D is perhaps TRBD2 (6 bases). Trimming left V 4 bases short and J 5 bases short, with 10 bases between. This CDR3 has 13 amino acids. Germline loops: CDR1 MGHRA, CDR2 YSYEKL. For the CDR3, the DNA is TGCGCCAGCAGCCGGGTAGCGGTAGATACGCAGTATTTT. Its translation is CASSRVAVDTQYF.

The chain has TRBV5-8 and TRBJ2-7, with D maybe TRBD2 (7 bases). Trimming pared 7 bases from V and 2 bases from J, leaving 28 bases between. The CDR3 extends over 18 amino acids. Germline CDR1 reads SGHTS; CDR2 reads YDEGEE. In nucleotides, the CDR3 is TGTGCCAGCCCCTTTTCTCCCCTGTGGGGGGGGCGACCCTACGAGCAGTACTTC. Translated: CASPFSPLWGGRPYEQYF.

J is TRBJ2-2 and V is TRBV6-6; D might be TRBD2 (6 bases). Trimming removed 6 bases at V and 0 bases at J, with 14 bases between. The CDR3 is made up of 16 amino acids. Germline V gives CDR1 MNHNY, CDR2 SVGAGI (reference sequence). Written as DNA, the CDR3 is TGTGCCAGCAGCCAACTAGCTCCTACGAACACCGGGGAGCTGTTTTTT. As protein: CASSQLAPTNTGELFF.

This chain joins TRBV3-1 (or the pseudogene TRBV3-2) and TRBJ1-2; D uncertain. Germline lookup yields CDR1 LGHDT and CDR2 YNNKEL (reference sequence). The CDR3 is 13 residues long. Between the trimmed V and J ends, which lost 0 bases and 8 bases, there was a span of 10 bases. Here the CDR3 DNA reads TGTGCCAGCAGCCAAGAGGGGAGGTCGGGCTACACCTTC. Translation: CASSQEGRSGYTF.

This chain connects TRBV4-1 to TRBJ2-3; TRBD2 matches 11 bases. CDR1 and CDR2 (germline): MGHRA, YSYEKL. CDR3 length: 17 residues. V was pared by 2 bases and J by 3 bases, with 7 bases of the junction left unmatched. The CDR3 protein is CASSQKLAGEGTDTQYF. CDR3 coding DNA: TGCGCCAGCAGCCAAAAACTAGCGGGAGAGGGGACAGATACGCAGTATTTT.

This chain connects TRBV7-7 to TRBJ2-1, with TRBD2 matching over 8 bases. Losses at the gene ends were 1 base for V and 8 bases for J; bases not matched to a gene: 7. Germline V gene data show CDR1 as SSHAT and CDR2 as FNYEAQ (reference sequence). This CDR3 is built from 15 residues. CDR3 loop: CASSLGGSGSHEQFF. DNA for the CDR3: TGTGCCAGCAGCTTAGGGGGCAGCGGGAGTCATGAGCAGTTCTTC.